These 31 T cell receptor beta chains were sequenced from one sample in a study of memory CD4+ T cells and cytomegalovirus serostatus. The sort gate was single viable CD3+CD4+CD8-CD45RO+ cells for memory CD4+ T cells. Profiling relied on immunoSEQ multiplex PCR, and the TCRdb table lists in-frame clones only, not all of them. The table shows 25,000 or so clones, with more than 75% occurring only once. Sequencing input: memory CD4+ T cells from blood. All receptors derive from an adult in good health and CMV-seronegative.

V gene TRBV19 combines with J gene TRBJ1-5; D is uncertain. The CDR3 is 13 amino acids. Germline V CDR1 and CDR2: LNHDA, SQIVND (reference sequence). Deletions cut 4 bases from V and 7 bases from J, with 11 bases between. This chain's CDR3 is CASSTEGGQPQHF. For the CDR3, the DNA is TGTGCCAGTAGTACAGAGGGCGGACAGCCCCAGCATTTT.

The rearrangement uses TRBV4-3 and TRBJ2-2, with 9 bases that match TRBD2. J was trimmed by 6 bases and V by 4 bases; bases with no gene match: 6. CDR3 length: 15 residues. Germline CDR1 is LGHNA and CDR2 is YSLEER. CDR3 in DNA: TGCGCCAGCAGCCTAGCGGGAGTTCCCGCCGGGGAGCTGTTTTTT. Translating gives CASSLAGVPAGELFF.

This clone occurred once. The V call is TRBV16, the J call TRBJ1-1; D gene ambiguous. Trimming pared 0 bases from V and 4 bases from J, leaving 9 bases between. The CDR3 is made up of 14 amino acids. Germline-derived CDR1 and CDR2 are KGHSY and FQNENV. The CDR3 loop reads CASSQSRVTTEAFF. The CDR3, as DNA: TGTGCCAGCAGCCAATCTAGAGTCACCACTGAAGCTTTCTTT.

The chain joins TRBV6-5 to TRBJ2-7; possibly TRBD1 or TRBD2 for D (5 bases each). Germline assignment: CDR1 MNHEY and CDR2 SVGAGI. CDR3 length: 15 residues. Trimming stripped 0 bases from V and 2 bases from J, with 11 bases between. The DNA for the CDR3 is TGTGCCAGCAGTTACTCGGGGGATTCTACCTACGAGCAGTACTTC. Encoded protein: CASSYSGDSTYEQYF.

The chain combines TRBV18 with TRBJ2-3; TRBD2 matches at 7 bases. The CDR3 is made up of 16 amino acids. Trimming took 3 bases from V and 2 from J; bases not matched to a gene: 8. CDR1 is KGHSH and CDR2 is LQKENI in the germline V gene. The CDR3 DNA is TGTGCCAGCTCACCTCTACGGGGAGGGAACACAGATACGCAGTATTTT. Protein product: CASSPLRGGNTDTQYF.

The chain uses TRBV6-1 and TRBJ1-5; D gene uncertain. The germline V gene has CDR1 MNHNS and CDR2 SASEGT. The ends were cut back, 4 bases at V and 7 bases at J, with 11 bases in the middle. This CDR3 is 13 amino acids long. CDR3 nucleotides: TGTGCCAGCAGTGGGGAGCAAGAACAGCCCCAGCATTTT. It yields the protein CASSGEQEQPQHF.

The V call is TRBV5-1, the J call TRBJ2-1; D not resolved. The CDR3 totals 14 residues. Trimming took off 0 bases at V and 4 bases at J, with 8 bases between the two ends. Germline values: CDR1 SGHRS, CDR2 YFSETQ. CDR3: CASSLGNQYNEQFF. The CDR3, as DNA: TGCGCCAGCAGCTTGGGTAATCAGTACAATGAGCAGTTCTTC.

The chain recombines TRBV19 with TRBJ1-3, with D possibly TRBD1 on 5 matching bases. The CDR3 totals 14 residues. The germline V gene has CDR1 LNHDA and CDR2 SQIVND (reference sequence). V lost 7 bases, J lost 4 bases, and 14 bases lay in between. In DNA form, the CDR3 reads TGTGCCAGTACAACAGGAGTCGCAGGAAACACCATATATTTT. Protein product: CASTTGVAGNTIYF.

The gene calls are TRBV18 and TRBJ2-5, with D possibly TRBD2 on 5 matching bases. Germline V CDR1 and CDR2: KGHSH, LQKENI. Trimming shortened V by 2 bases and J by 1 base, and 11 bases separated the two germline ends. The CDR3 contains 15 residues. Here the CDR3 reads CASSPGENIQETQYF. The CDR3 bases are TGTGCCAGCTCACCAGGGGAGAATATCCAAGAGACCCAGTACTTC.

This clone was seen a single time. This chain uses TRBV18 with TRBJ2-7, with 9 nucleotides matching TRBD1. Germline V gene data show CDR1 as KGHSH and CDR2 as LQKENI. Trimming removed 7 bases from V and 6 bases from J; junction bases left unmatched: 10. The CDR3 loop spans 14 amino acids. CDR3 in DNA: TGTGCCAGCTACAGCGGGACAGGGTCTTCCGAGCAGTACTTC. As protein: CASYSGTGSSEQYF.

The rearrangement uses TRBV11-3 and TRBJ2-1, with a weak D call TRBD2 (5 bases). Between the trimmed V and J ends, which lost 0 bases and 4 bases, there was a span of 10 bases. Looked up from germline, CDR1 is SGHNT and CDR2 is YENEEA. The CDR3 spans 15 residues. The DNA for the CDR3 is TGTGCCAGCAGCTTAGACCTAGCAGCATACAATGAGCAGTTCTTC. As protein: CASSLDLAAYNEQFF.

This clone was seen a few times. The chain has TRBV14 and TRBJ2-1; TRBD2 matches 8 bases. The germline gives CDR1 SGHDN, CDR2 FVKESK. The CDR3 extends over 16 amino acids. J gave up 3 bases and V 4 bases, and 8 bases lay outside the gene matches. The CDR3 protein is CASSPTPSGSYNEQFF. The CDR3 nucleotides read TGTGCCAGCAGCCCCACCCCAAGCGGGAGCTACAATGAGCAGTTCTTC.

J is TRBJ1-2 and V is TRBV18; the match to TRBD1 covers 9 bases. V gave up 6 bases and J gave up 4 bases; unmatched junction bases: 3. There are 13 residues in the CDR3. Per the germline V gene, CDR1 is KGHSH and CDR2 is LQKENI. The CDR3 DNA sequence: TGTGCCAGCTCGGAGGGACAGGGCTATGGCTACACCTTC. It specifies CASSEGQGYGYTF.

The chain employs TRBV28 and TRBJ2-1, with TRBD2 as a possible D gene (7 bases). Per the germline V gene, CDR1 is MDHEN and CDR2 is SYDVKM. V lost 3 bases, J lost 8 bases, and 11 bases lay in between. The CDR3 runs to 13 residues. The CDR3 is CASSFWGGDEQFF. As DNA, the CDR3 is TGTGCCAGCAGTTTTTGGGGGGGCGATGAGCAGTTCTTC.

This clone was counted between two and nine times. V usage is TRBV14 and J usage is TRBJ2-7; 7 bases line up with TRBD1. The V gene end was trimmed by 1 base and the J gene end by 7 bases; junction bases not matched to a gene: 4. From germline, CDR1 is SGHDN and CDR2 FVKESK. The CDR3 runs 13 residues. The CDR3 region is CASSQGDREEQYF. The DNA of the CDR3 is TGTGCCAGCAGCCAAGGGGACAGAGAAGAGCAGTACTTC.

This chain links TRBV4-3 with TRBJ2-3; D uncertain. Per germline, CDR1 LGHNA and CDR2 YSLEER. The CDR3 is made up of 15 amino acids. Trimming removed 0 bases from V and 4 bases from J, with 11 bases in between. CDR3 nucleotides: TGCGCCAGCAGCCAAGAAGGAAAGCGTTCAGATACGCAGTATTTT. This sequence encodes CASSQEGKRSDTQYF.

This chain connects TRBV5-4 to TRBJ2-2; 11 bases match TRBD2. Germline V gene data show CDR1 as SGHNT and CDR2 as YYREEE (reference sequence). J was trimmed by 5 bases and V by 2 bases; bases with no gene match: 2. The CDR3 is 15 amino acids. In DNA, the CDR3 is TGTGCCAGCAGCTTATGGACTAGCGGGACCGGGGAGCTGTTTTTT. This sequence encodes CASSLWTSGTGELFF.

This clone was detected only a few times. The chain uses TRBV18 and TRBJ2-7; D gene uncertain. Trimming took 0 bases from V and 2 from J, leaving 8 bases between them. CDR1 and CDR2 from the germline V gene are KGHSH and LQKENI. This CDR3 spans 14 amino acids. CDR3 coding DNA: TGTGCCAGCTCACCACCGGAATCGGCCTACGAGCAGTACTTC. It is translated as CASSPPESAYEQYF.

The V call is TRBV11-2, the J call TRBJ1-2; no firm D call. Germline CDR1 reads SGHAT; CDR2 reads FQNNGV. There are 15 residues in the CDR3. Trimming shortened V by 5 bases and J by 1 base, and 14 bases separated the two germline ends. The CDR3 DNA sequence: TGTGCCAGCAGCCCCCGCAATGCCTTTAACTATGGCTACACCTTC. It codes for CASSPRNAFNYGYTF.

V gene TRBV27 combines with J gene TRBJ2-1, with 14 bases fitting TRBD2. From germline, CDR1 is MNHEY and CDR2 SMNVEV (reference sequence). V was pared by 2 bases and J by 9 bases, with 12 bases of the junction left unmatched. The CDR3 has 18 amino acids. CDR3 nucleotide sequence: TGTGCCAGCAGTTTAACCAGACCGGGACTAGCGGGGGCGGGTGAGCAGTTCTTC. It yields the protein CASSLTRPGLAGAGEQFF.

This rearrangement joins TRBV19 to TRBJ1-6; the D is unclear. Trimming took off 1 base at V and 10 bases at J, with 8 bases between the two ends. CDR1 and CDR2 (germline): LNHDA, SQIVND (reference sequence). The CDR3 contains 13 residues. The CDR3 DNA sequence: TGTGCCAGTAGTATAGGGTACGGGTCACCCCTCCACTTT. Translated, it gives CASSIGYGSPLHF.

V and J are TRBV10-3 and TRBJ2-5; D not certain. The V end lost 0 bases, the J end lost 0 bases, and 8 bases lay between the germline ends. This CDR3 has 15 residues. From germline, CDR1 is ENHRY and CDR2 SYGVKD. CDR3 bases: TGTGCCATCAGTGAGTCGGTTACTAACCAAGAGACCCAGTACTTC. Its translation: CAISESVTNQETQYF.

This clone was found once. The chain joins TRBV7-6 to TRBJ1-1, with D maybe TRBD1 (6 bases). V was trimmed by 5 bases and J by 3 bases, leaving 10 bases between them. Per the germline V gene, CDR1 is SGHVS and CDR2 is FNYEAQ. This CDR3 comprises 13 residues. The CDR3 here is CASSTQGDTEAFF. CDR3 nucleotides: TGTGCCAGCAGCACACAGGGAGACACTGAAGCTTTCTTT.

V gene TRBV28 combines with J gene TRBJ2-5; 13 nucleotides agree with TRBD2. Trimming at V came to 7 bases and at J to 11 bases, leaving 10 bases not matched to a gene. The CDR3 runs 14 residues. From germline, CDR1 is MDHEN and CDR2 SYDVKM. The CDR3 protein is CASTKGLAGRQQYF. The CDR3 DNA follows: TGTGCCAGCACAAAGGGACTAGCGGGACGCCAACAGTACTTC.

For this clone: The junction departs from the called germline gene at one end, perhaps through a read error. This sequence joins TRBV23-1 and TRBJ1-1, with unresolved D. TRBV23-1 is sorted into the ORF group, with uncertain function. The CDR3 totals 12 residues. This chain's CDR3 is CASSQSLREGFF. CDR3 sequence (DNA): TGCGCCAGCAGTCAATCTCTCCGGGAAGGTTTCTTT.

The rearrangement links TRBV28 to TRBJ2-1; TRBD2 is a possible D gene (6 bases). Per the germline V gene, CDR1 is MDHEN and CDR2 is SYDVKM. The length of the CDR3 is 16 residues. Trimming took off 1 base at V and 6 bases at J, with 16 bases between the two ends. The CDR3 here is CASSLSVSGMGNEQFF. DNA for the CDR3: TGTGCCAGCAGTTTATCTGTTAGCGGTATGGGCAATGAGCAGTTCTTC.

CDR3 DNA sequence: TGCGCCAGCAGCCAAGGAAAGGGGGGTTTCTATGGCTACACCTTC. Translating it yields CASSQGKGGFYGYTF. The chain couples TRBV4-3 to TRBJ1-2, with a tentative D call TRBD1 (6 bases). Germline CDR1 LGHNA, CDR2 YSLEER. V was shortened by 1 base and J by 4 bases, with 13 bases between the two germline ends. CDR3 length: 15 residues.

The V gene is TRBV29-1, the J gene TRBJ2-7, with D unclear. The CDR3 is 12 amino acids. Trimming stripped 4 bases from V and 4 bases from J, with 11 bases between. Germline V gene sequence: CDR1 SQVTM, CDR2 ANQGSEA. Here the CDR3 DNA reads TGCAGCGTTGGCCAGATACCTTACGAGCAGTACTTC. Amino acids: CSVGQIPYEQYF.

The chain employs TRBV6-5 and TRBJ1-2; D might be TRBD1 (6 bases). The CDR3 consists of 14 residues. V gave up 0 bases and J gave up 10 bases, with 15 bases separating them. The V gene's germline CDR1 is MNHEY and CDR2 SVGAGI. In DNA, the CDR3 is TGTGCCAGCAGTTACTCGAACAGGGCACAGGACTACACCTTC. Translated: CASSYSNRAQDYTF.

J is TRBJ1-4 and V is TRBV7-9; 11 nucleotides align to TRBD1. CDR1 is SEHNR and CDR2 is FQNEAQ in the germline V gene (reference sequence). Losses at the gene ends were 2 bases for V and 2 bases for J; bases not matched to a gene: 7. The CDR3 contains 18 residues. The DNA for the CDR3 is TGTGCCAGCAGCTTACCTGGACAGGGGGCTGGCACTAATGAAAAACTGTTTTTT. Translated, it gives CASSLPGQGAGTNEKLFF. Looking up the rest from reference TRBV7-9 and TRBJ1-4 gives the full variable domain: DTGVSQNPRHKITKRGQNVTFRCDPISEHNRLYWYRQTLGQGPEFLTYFQNEAQLEKSRLLSDRFSAERPKGSFSTLEIQRTEQGDSAMYLCASSLPGQGAGTNEKLFFGSGTQLSVL.

The chain uses TRBV14 and TRBJ1-2; D gene unclear. The germline V gene encodes CDR1 SGHDN and CDR2 FVKESK. The CDR3 extends over 13 amino acids. Trimming stripped 5 bases from V and 5 bases from J, with 12 bases between. The CDR3 protein is CASSYLGSYGYTF. Written as DNA, the CDR3 is TGTGCCAGCAGCTACTTGGGGAGTTATGGCTACACCTTC.